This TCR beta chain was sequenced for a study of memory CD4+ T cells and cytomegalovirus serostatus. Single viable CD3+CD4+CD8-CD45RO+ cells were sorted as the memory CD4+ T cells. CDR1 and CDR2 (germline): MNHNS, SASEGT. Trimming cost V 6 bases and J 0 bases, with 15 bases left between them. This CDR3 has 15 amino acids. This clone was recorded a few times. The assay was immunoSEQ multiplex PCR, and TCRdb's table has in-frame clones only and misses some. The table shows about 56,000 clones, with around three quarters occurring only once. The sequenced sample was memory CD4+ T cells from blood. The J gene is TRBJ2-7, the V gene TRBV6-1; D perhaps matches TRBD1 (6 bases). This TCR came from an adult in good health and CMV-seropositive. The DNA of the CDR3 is TGTGCCAGCAGAGACCGGGACACGGTCTCCTACGAGCAGTACTTC. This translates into CASRDRDTVSYEQYF.